This T cell receptor beta chain comes out of a study of T-cell reconstitution after alpha-beta-depleted transplantation in children. Unique molecular identifiers were incorporated when the TCRbeta library was constructed. TCRdb re-called the PCR reads through MiXCR, storing one row per CDR3 protein. This sample yields about 360,000 distinct CDR3 sequences, of which more than 10% are seen a single time; approximately 4.3% belongs to the top ten. This clonotype was recorded many times. The receptor was isolated from a human donor who donated a stem cell graft to a child with Fanconi anemia. The material was PBMCs, obtained from the stem cell graft.

CDR3 residues: CASSFVGTGVRNEQFF. The CDR3 coding sequence is TGTGCCAGCAGCTTTGTGGGGACGGGGGTACGGAATGAGCAGTTCTTC. The chain uses TRBV11-2 and TRBJ2-1; tentative D call: TRBD2 (6 bases). Germline CDR1 is SGHAT and CDR2 is FQNNGV. V lost 3 bases, J lost 7 bases, and 19 bases lay in between. This CDR3 is built from 16 residues.